The rows below give T cell receptor beta chains drawn from one sample of a study of T cell responses to AZD1222 COVID-19 vaccine. TCRdb keeps only in-frame clones here, not all; method: immunoSEQ multiplex PCR. The repertoire consists of around 92,000 clones, with around 84% occurring once and the leading ten covering roughly 10%. The specimen comprised peripheral blood, sampled on day 0 of AZD1222 vaccination. The receptors originated from an adult in good health. The CDR3 runs from the conserved cysteine through the conserved F or W. D genes are given only for firm matches. Clone size is stated in some rows and not others, as once, few, many or a class when expanded.

TRBD1 | TRBJ1-1 | TRBV19 | 14 | NA | CASSKDRGRTEAFF | TGTGCCAGTAGTAAGGACAGGGGACGGACTGAAGCTTTCTTT
TRBD1 | TRBJ1-4 | TRBV5-1 | 17 | NA | CASSLGRGLNPNEKLFF | TGCGCCAGCAGCTTGGGCAGGGGGCTTAACCCTAATGAAAAACTGTTTTTT
TRBD1 | TRBJ1-5 | TRBV10-3 | 15 | NA | CAISESGTGGGPQHF | TGTGCCATCAGTGAGTCGGGGACAGGGGGCGGGCCCCAGCATTTT
TRBD2 | TRBJ2-5 | TRBV5-5 | 14 | NA | CASSSTSGGETQYF | TGTGCCAGCAGCTCTACTAGCGGGGGGGAGACCCAGTACTTC
NA | TRBJ1-1 | TRBV19 | 16 | once | CASSIGAPERGAEAFF | TGTGCCAGTAGTATTGGGGCACCCGAACGTGGCGCTGAAGCTTTCTTT
NA | TRBJ1-2 | TRBV6-1 | 17 | NA | CASSEQPTGTANYGYTF | TGTGCCAGCAGTGAGCAACCTACCGGTACAGCTAACTATGGCTACACCTTC
NA | TRBJ1-4 | TRBV7-6 | 16 | NA | CASSSTPDTRREKLFF | TGTGCCAGCAGCTCCACCCCCGATACGCGACGGGAAAAACTGTTTTTT
NA | TRBJ1-3 | TRBV6-1 | 15 | NA | CASSEGGGSGNTIYF | TGTGCCAGCAGTGAAGGTGGTGGTTCTGGAAACACCATATATTTT
TRBD2 | TRBJ2-1 | TRBV19 | 15 | NA | CASQGLASPGLEQFF | TGTGCCAGTCAGGGACTAGCGTCGCCTGGCCTTGAGCAGTTCTTC
NA | TRBJ2-3 | TRBV20-1 | 14 | NA | CSASTGGPTDTQYF | TGCAGTGCTAGTACCGGTGGGCCCACAGATACGCAGTATTTT
NA | TRBJ1-2 | TRBV7-9 | 14 | NA | CASSLRVGAHGYTF | TGTGCCAGCAGCTTAAGGGTGGGGGCCCATGGCTACACCTTC
NA | TRBJ2-1 | TRBV5-1 | 14 | NA | CASSLGAAYNEQFF | TGCGCCAGCAGCTTGGGCGCAGCCTACAATGAGCAGTTCTTC
TRBD1 | TRBJ1-2 | TRBV27 | 16 | NA | CASSSGQGAKNYGYTF | TGTGCCAGCAGTTCCGGACAGGGGGCAAAAAACTATGGCTACACCTTC
NA | TRBJ2-5 | TRBV7-8 | 15 | once | CASSLVVPPQETQYF | TGTGCCAGCAGCTTAGTGGTACCTCCCCAAGAGACCCAGTACTTC
TRBD1 | TRBJ1-5 | TRBV5-6 | 16 | NA | CASSLEWDRKGGAQHF | TGTGCCAGCAGCTTGGAGTGGGACAGGAAAGGAGGGGCCCAGCATTTT
NA | TRBJ1-2 | TRBV28 | 14 | NA | CASSLQILNYGYTF | TGTGCCAGCAGTTTGCAGATACTTAACTATGGCTACACCTTC
NA | TRBJ1-1 | TRBV3-1/TRBV3-2 | 16 | NA | CASKPGTPYMNTEAFF | TGTGCCAGCAAGCCCGGGACTCCTTACATGAACACTGAAGCTTTCTTT
NA | TRBJ1-1 | TRBV10-3 | 11 | NA | CAILRGEEAFF | TGTGCCATCTTAAGAGGGGAAGAAGCTTTCTTT
NA | TRBJ1-1 | TRBV5-8 | 14 | NA | CASSLHSENTEAFF | TGTGCCAGCAGCTTGCACAGTGAGAACACTGAAGCTTTCTTT
NA | TRBJ2-3 | TRBV7-2 | 13 | NA | CASSPPAVDTQYF | TGTGCCAGCAGCCCCCCCGCGGTAGATACGCAGTATTTT
NA | TRBJ1-2 | TRBV6-5 | 13 | few | CATLRAGGYGYTF | TGTGCCACCCTGCGTGCGGGTGGGTATGGCTACACCTTC
NA | TRBJ2-2 | TRBV28 | 12 | NA | CASSRLAGELFF | TGTGCCAGCAGTCGCCTAGCCGGGGAGCTGTTTTTT
NA | TRBJ1-1 | TRBV5-5 | 14 | few | CASSLAHGNTEAFF | TGTGCCAGCAGCTTGGCGCACGGAAACACTGAAGCTTTCTTT
NA | TRBJ2-2 | TRBV19 | 15 | NA | CASSRGTFNTGELFF | TGTGCCAGTAGTAGAGGGACGTTTAACACCGGGGAGCTGTTTTTT
TRBD1 | TRBJ2-7 | TRBV11-2 | 15 | NA | CASSSFRDRVYEQYF | TGTGCCAGCAGCTCTTTCCGGGACAGGGTCTACGAGCAGTACTTC
NA | TRBJ1-4 | TRBV5-1 | 15 | NA | CASSSTAATNEKLFF | TGCGCCAGCAGCAGTACAGCCGCAACTAATGAAAAACTGTTTTTT
TRBD1 | TRBJ2-1 | TRBV29-1 | 11 | NA | CSVLTTGTVFF | TGCAGCGTTCTAACTACCGGGACAGTTTTCTTC
NA | TRBJ1-4 | TRBV28 | 15 | NA | CASSLVGGSNEKLFF | TGTGCCAGCAGTTTAGTAGGGGGTTCTAATGAAAAACTGTTTTTT
NA | TRBJ2-7 | TRBV2 | 15 | NA | CASSEAPRGVEEQYF | TGTGCCAGCAGTGAAGCGCCCAGGGGGGTGGAGGAGCAGTACTTC
TRBD1 | TRBJ1-1 | TRBV28 | 16 | few | CASNSPPGQGNTEAFF | TGTGCCAGCAACTCTCCCCCGGGACAGGGGAACACTGAAGCTTTCTTT
TRBD1 | TRBJ1-5 | TRBV19 | 14 | NA | CASSMGQFNQPQHF | TGTGCCAGTAGTATGGGACAGTTCAATCAGCCCCAGCATTTT
TRBD2 | TRBJ2-7 | TRBV7-2 | 14 | NA | CASSSASGSYEQYF | TGTGCCAGCAGCTCTGCTAGCGGGAGCTACGAGCAGTACTTC
NA | TRBJ2-1 | TRBV5-8 | 11 | NA | CASSLARSLIF | TGTGCCAGCAGCTTGGCACGGTCTCTGATCTTC
NA | TRBJ1-4 | TRBV5-6 | 15 | NA | CASSDRRGGHEKLFF | TGTGCCAGCAGCGACCGCCGGGGAGGGCATGAAAAACTGTTTTTT
TRBD2 | TRBJ2-1 | TRBV9 | 15 | NA | CASSVRDYRRDEQFF | TGTGCCAGCAGCGTCCGGGACTACCGCCGGGATGAGCAGTTCTTC
TRBD2 | TRBJ2-7 | TRBV30 | 14 | NA | CAWRPLLAGYEQYF | TGTGCCTGGAGGCCCCTACTAGCGGGGTACGAGCAGTACTTC
TRBD2 | TRBJ2-2 | TRBV11-2 | 16 | NA | CASTLSSGANTGELFF | TGTGCCAGCACCCTCAGTAGCGGGGCGAACACCGGGGAGCTGTTTTTT
NA | TRBJ1-1 | TRBV29-1 | 12 | large | CSVDLQGSVAFF | TGCAGCGTTGACCTACAGGGTTCTGTGGCTTTCTTT
NA | TRBJ1-4 | TRBV6-5 | 15 | once | CASSYGARTNEKLFF | TGTGCCAGCAGTTACGGGGCTAGGACTAATGAAAAACTGTTTTTT
TRBD1 | TRBJ2-1 | TRBV4-2 | 15 | NA | CASSSVQGIYNEQFF | TGTGCCAGCAGCTCTGTACAGGGGATTTACAATGAGCAGTTCTTC
NA | TRBJ2-1 | TRBV30 | 13 | NA | CACLAETNNEQFF | TGTGCCTGCTTAGCGGAGACGAACAATGAGCAGTTCTTC
NA | TRBJ2-4 | TRBV27 | 16 | NA | CASSPSGRGAKNIQYF | TGTGCCAGCAGTCCCAGCGGACGGGGCGCCAAAAACATTCAGTACTTC
NA | TRBJ1-1 | TRBV10-3 | 16 | NA | CAISESLGSANTEAFF | TGTGCCATCAGTGAGTCATTGGGGAGTGCAAACACTGAAGCTTTCTTT
NA | TRBJ2-7 | TRBV7-6 | 15 | once | CASSPQADRKYEQYF | TGTGCCAGCAGCCCCCAAGCTGACAGAAAATACGAGCAGTACTTC
NA | TRBJ2-2 | TRBV5-1 | 16 | NA | CASSLDFRPNTGELFF | TGCGCCAGCAGCTTGGATTTTCGACCGAACACCGGGGAGCTGTTTTTT
TRBD1 | TRBJ2-7 | TRBV7-8 | 18 | NA | CASSPRDRGTVGAYEQYF | TGTGCCAGCAGCCCACGGGACAGGGGGACAGTTGGGGCCTACGAGCAGTACTTC
NA | TRBJ2-1 | TRBV11-2 | 16 | NA | CASIPVMGRVYNEQFF | TGTGCCAGCATTCCCGTAATGGGGCGGGTATACAATGAGCAGTTCTTC
TRBD1 | TRBJ1-1 | TRBV28 | 13 | NA | CASSLGDRGEAFF | TGTGCCAGCAGTTTAGGGGACAGGGGTGAAGCTTTCTTT
NA | TRBJ1-2 | TRBV12-3/TRBV12-4 | 11 | NA | CASKGRGSYTF | TGTGCCAGCAAAGGGAGGGGGAGCTACACCTTC
NA | TRBJ2-1 | TRBV6-5 | 15 | NA | CASTFRWFEYNEQFF | TGTGCCAGCACCTTTCGCTGGTTCGAGTACAATGAGCAGTTCTTC
NA | TRBJ1-1 | TRBV18 | 14 | few | CASSPGSLNTEAFF | TGTGCCAGCTCACCGGGGAGTTTGAACACTGAAGCTTTCTTT
NA | TRBJ2-5 | TRBV7-6 | 15 | NA | CASSLGARREETQYF | TGTGCCAGCAGCTTAGGTGCGAGGAGGGAAGAGACCCAGTACTTC
TRBD2 | TRBJ2-1 | TRBV3-1/TRBV3-2 | 16 | NA | CASSRLGGGAGNEQFF | TGTGCCAGCAGTCGGCTGGGCGGGGGGGCTGGCAATGAGCAGTTCTTC